This is a list of T cell receptor beta chains from one sample in a study of blood T cell repertoires in COVID-19. The data were produced by immunoSEQ multiplex PCR, yet TCRdb's version contains in-frame clones alone and is incomplete. The table lists about 400,000 clones, more than 70% of them singletons, with around 1.2% in the top ten. Sequencing input: peripheral blood. The receptors originated from a man aged 40-50 years with acute or convalescent COVID-19. Each CDR3 is given with its conserved first and last residue.

>TRBJ2-7|TRBV7-9
CASSSSTEHRSYEQYF
>TRBJ2-6|TRBV10-3
CAISESLGQGASLFKANVLTF
>TRBJ2-1|TRBV28
CASSLWGDNEQFF
>TRBJ1-3|TRBV30
CAWSKGQGFSGNTIYF
>TRBJ2-4|TRBV9
CASSVGSGVAKNIQYF
>TRBJ1-2|TRBV6-2/TRBV6-3
CASSYSIGGQGNVTF
>TRBJ1-5|TRBV27
CASSPRGGPYSNQPQHF
>TRBJ2-5|TRBV9
CASSVGTGGWSETQYF
>TRBJ2-1|TRBV11-3
CASSPRGGGSSINEQFF
>TRBJ2-1|TRBV24-1
CATSDFGTGETYNEQFF
>TRBJ2-3|TRBV9
CASSPTGTGTSGASTDTQYF
>TRBJ2-5|TRBV29-1
CSVDGNVETQYF
>TRBJ1-2|TRBV27
CASSPSVEGFLLGNYGYTF
>TRBJ1-1|TRBV7-3
CASSFYSGTEAFF
>TRBJ2-7|TRBV3-1/TRBV3-2
CASSQLDGEQYF
>TRBJ2-7|TRBV2
CASSEYTTTYEQYF
>TRBJ1-2|TRBV28
CASMGLGQGDYGYTF
>TRBJ1-2|TRBV30
CAWDTSTGLSYTF
>TRBJ1-2|TRBV10-3
CAISESTGSYGYTF
>TRBJ1-2|TRBV24-1
CATSGGYGYTF
>TRBJ2-7|TRBV7-9
CASSSQGFTAYEQYF
>TRBJ1-1|TRBV6-6
CASSYSGSLSAFF
>TRBJ2-7|TRBV6-5
CASTWERETFYEQYF
>TRBJ1-1|TRBV5-1
CASSLSTVNTEAFF
>TRBJ2-3|TRBV5-1
CASSLVVGAGDTQYF
>TRBJ2-7|TRBV28
CASRQGPYEQYF
>TRBJ1-6|TRBV27
CASSFGQGNNSPLHF
>TRBJ2-7|TRBV6-5
CASSLDRGSSYEQYF
>TRBJ2-1|TRBV5-1
CASSSPGTGSANEQFF
>TRBJ2-7|TRBV19
CASSKQTGSPPNEQYF
>TRBJ1-5|TRBV25-1
CASSEDSLNQPQHF
>TRBJ2-7|TRBV6-6
CASNGALLSSYEQYF
>TRBJ1-5|TRBV11-2
CASSLHGGREPQHF
>TRBJ1-2|TRBV18
CASSPEGETALGGGYTF
>TRBJ2-7|TRBV5-8
CASDQTSGAYEQYF
>TRBJ2-1|TRBV5-4
CASSLEGPRGSYNEQFF
>TRBJ2-1|TRBV30
CAWSTPYRLKTSGYNEQFF
>TRBJ1-1|TRBV10-1
CASSDGGIAFF
>TRBJ2-5|TRBV7-9
CASSLGLAGEKTQYF
>TRBJ2-7|TRBV6-1
CASSESFLGQGTSYEQYF
>TRBJ2-7|TRBV4-2
CASSQEYPGGSYEQYF
>TRBJ1-2|TRBV3-1/TRBV3-2
CASSQLRSYGYTF
>TRBJ2-7|TRBV19
CASSSITGPHRVEYF
>TRBJ2-1|TRBV7-8
CASSLGTSGFDEQFF
>TRBJ2-7|TRBV6-5
CASSYYGTGGYEQYF
>TRBJ2-4|TRBV12-5
CASGLGSIVGLAWNIQYF
>TRBJ2-7|TRBV11-2
CASSLRGGDSYEQYF
>TRBJ2-2|TRBV18
CASSPSRLANTGELFF
>TRBJ2-2|TRBV10-1
CASRGDSGRTGELFF
>TRBJ1-2|TRBV29-1
CSVGQTTGYTF